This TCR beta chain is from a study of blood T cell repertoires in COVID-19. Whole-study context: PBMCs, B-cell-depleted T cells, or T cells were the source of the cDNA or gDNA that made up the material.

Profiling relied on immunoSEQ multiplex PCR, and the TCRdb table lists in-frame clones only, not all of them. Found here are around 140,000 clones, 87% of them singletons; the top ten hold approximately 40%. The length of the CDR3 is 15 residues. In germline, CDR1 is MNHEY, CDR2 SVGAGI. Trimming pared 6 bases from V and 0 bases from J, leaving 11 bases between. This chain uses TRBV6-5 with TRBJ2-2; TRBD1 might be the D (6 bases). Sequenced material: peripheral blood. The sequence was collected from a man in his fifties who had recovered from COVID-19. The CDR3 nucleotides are TGTGCCAGCAGCAGGGGCTCCGCGAACACCGGGGAGCTGTTTTTT. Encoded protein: CASSRGSANTGELFF.